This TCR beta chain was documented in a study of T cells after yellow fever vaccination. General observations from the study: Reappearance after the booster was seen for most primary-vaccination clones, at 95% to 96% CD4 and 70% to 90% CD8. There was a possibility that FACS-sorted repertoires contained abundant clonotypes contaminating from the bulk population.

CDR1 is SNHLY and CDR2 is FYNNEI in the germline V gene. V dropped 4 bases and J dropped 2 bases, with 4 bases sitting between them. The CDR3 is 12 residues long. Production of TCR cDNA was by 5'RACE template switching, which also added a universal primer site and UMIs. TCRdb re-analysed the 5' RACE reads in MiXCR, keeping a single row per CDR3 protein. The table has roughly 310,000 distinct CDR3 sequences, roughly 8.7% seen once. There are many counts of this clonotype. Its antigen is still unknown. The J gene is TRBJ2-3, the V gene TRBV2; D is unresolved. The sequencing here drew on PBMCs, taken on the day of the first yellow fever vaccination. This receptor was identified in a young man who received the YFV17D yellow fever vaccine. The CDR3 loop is CASSGATDTQYF. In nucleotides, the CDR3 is TGTGCCAGCAGTGGGGCCACAGATACGCAGTATTTT.